The entry that follows covers one T cell receptor (beta chain) sequence. This clonotype was detected ten times or more. The antigen this receptor binds is unknown. No much larger clonotype is one base removed from it; base qualities were not supplied. This entry belongs to a study of neurological immune-mediated disorders (dated by TCRdb to 2018 to 2020). At the level of the whole study: Peripheral blood TCR-beta repertoires from patients with HTLV-I-associated myelopathy (HAM/TSP), patients with multiple sclerosis, and healthy controls were compared in the study using UMI-based sequencing. The cohort included some 70 subjects: around 15 with HAM/TSP, about 35 with multiple sclerosis, and around 20 healthy controls. Longitudinal samples, technical triplicates and paired sorted CD4+ and CD8+ T-cell subsets, alongside PBMC samples, were included among the roughly 110 TCR-beta libraries. Paper-wide results and their limitations: TCR clonal expansion was greatest in HAM/TSP patients and smallest in MS patients, who ranked below even healthy controls. No identical CDR3 amino acid sequences were shared among expanded clones across subjects, suggesting private TCR-beta repertoires in all groups.

V and J are truncated by 4 bases and 3 bases respectively, leaving an intervening sequence of 11 bases. CDR1 and CDR2 are drawn from the germline V gene: SGHRS, YFSETQ. The CDR3, cysteine through phenylalanine, is 13 amino acids long. The only DNA kept is the CDR3, 39 bases in frame from the first base. Blood bank volunteers in Maryland, USA served as the healthy controls. Sorted-subset TCR libraries were prepared from around 1 million sorted CD4+ or CD8+ T cells. Peripheral blood was subjected to Ficoll-Hypaque density gradient centrifugation to isolate PBMCs, which were then cryopreserved in liquid nitrogen. The study also sequenced paired sorted CD4+ and CD8+ subsets from healthy controls, HAM/TSP patients and MS patients. cDNA was synthesized by template-switch 5'RACE using a primer carrying a 10-nucleotide random unique molecular identifier by which each TCR transcript was tagged. Every sequencing run yielded over 160 million TCR-beta sequences covering 15-18 subjects. The RNeasy kit was used to extract total RNA. Using the KAPA Real-time Library Amplification kit, TCR-beta VDJ regions were amplified with primers for the TCR constant region and the 5'RACE anchor. Sample indexes and Illumina adaptors were added in a first PCR, and a second PCR then increased library yield. After Ampure bead purification, the roughly 650 bp TCR product was size-selected on a 2% E-gel SizeSelection system. Before pooling, library quality was assessed on a Bioanalyzer, concentration was determined with Qubit, and library quantification was performed with the Kapa Library Quantification kit. An Illumina HiSeq 2500 was used to sequence the libraries paired-end at 2 x 150 bp. To increase sequence diversity, about 24-32% phiX was spiked into each library pool. The study's own analysis went as follows. The UMI-based MiGEC pipeline processed quality-filtered reads and removed over 75% of raw TCR sequences during error correction. IMGT germline references were used for aligning VDJ genes, and each clonotype was defined as a unique CDR3 amino acid sequence together with its V-J genes. VDJtools evaluated clonal expansion, Shannon diversity and CDR3 relatedness (CalcPairwiseDistances, ClusterSamples); CLCbio workbench built phylogenetic trees. A clone was classed as expanded if it had 8 or more unique UMIs, a cutoff based on coefficient-of-variation modelling across technical triplicates. Using fastp at Q25 and MiXCR, TCRdb reprocessed the public reads and kept productive beta chains. One record per CDR3 amino acid sequence lists the most common genes and DNA. The V and J calls follow TCRdb's processing rather than the paper's. The sample data list some 16,000 distinct CDR3 sequences, and around 9% of these were observed just once. The ten most abundant clones make up roughly 45% of the sample.

This sequence uses TRBV5-1 and TRBJ2-7; the D region may be TRBD1 or TRBD2, each matching 5 bases equally. This clonotype originated in a man in his fifties in good health. Input material: CD8+ T cells from blood. The CDR3 reads as follows: CASSLGTDYEQYF. The bases read TGCGCCAGCAGCCTCGGGACCGACTACGAGCAGTACTTC.